The entry that follows covers one TCR beta chain sequence. This specimen comes from a study of OX40 agonist ivuxolimab in advanced cancers. Germline CDR1 reads SEHNR; CDR2 reads FQNEAQ (reference sequence). Trimming cost V 0 bases and J 6 bases, with 6 bases left between them. The CDR3 has 12 amino acids. The assay was immunoSEQ multiplex PCR, and TCRdb's table has in-frame clones only and misses some. The sample has roughly 90,000 clones, about nine tenths seen once. V usage is TRBV7-9 and J usage is TRBJ2-7; D is ambiguous. The receptor's source is an adult with an advanced solid tumor such as melanoma, head and neck, liver or kidney cancer. The specimen comprised CD4+ or CD8+ T cells sorted from blood, sampled in a trial of the OX40 agonist ivuxolimab. The CDR3 nucleotides are TGTGCCAGCAGCTTAGCCCCGCGCGAGCAGTACTTC. It codes for CASSLAPREQYF.